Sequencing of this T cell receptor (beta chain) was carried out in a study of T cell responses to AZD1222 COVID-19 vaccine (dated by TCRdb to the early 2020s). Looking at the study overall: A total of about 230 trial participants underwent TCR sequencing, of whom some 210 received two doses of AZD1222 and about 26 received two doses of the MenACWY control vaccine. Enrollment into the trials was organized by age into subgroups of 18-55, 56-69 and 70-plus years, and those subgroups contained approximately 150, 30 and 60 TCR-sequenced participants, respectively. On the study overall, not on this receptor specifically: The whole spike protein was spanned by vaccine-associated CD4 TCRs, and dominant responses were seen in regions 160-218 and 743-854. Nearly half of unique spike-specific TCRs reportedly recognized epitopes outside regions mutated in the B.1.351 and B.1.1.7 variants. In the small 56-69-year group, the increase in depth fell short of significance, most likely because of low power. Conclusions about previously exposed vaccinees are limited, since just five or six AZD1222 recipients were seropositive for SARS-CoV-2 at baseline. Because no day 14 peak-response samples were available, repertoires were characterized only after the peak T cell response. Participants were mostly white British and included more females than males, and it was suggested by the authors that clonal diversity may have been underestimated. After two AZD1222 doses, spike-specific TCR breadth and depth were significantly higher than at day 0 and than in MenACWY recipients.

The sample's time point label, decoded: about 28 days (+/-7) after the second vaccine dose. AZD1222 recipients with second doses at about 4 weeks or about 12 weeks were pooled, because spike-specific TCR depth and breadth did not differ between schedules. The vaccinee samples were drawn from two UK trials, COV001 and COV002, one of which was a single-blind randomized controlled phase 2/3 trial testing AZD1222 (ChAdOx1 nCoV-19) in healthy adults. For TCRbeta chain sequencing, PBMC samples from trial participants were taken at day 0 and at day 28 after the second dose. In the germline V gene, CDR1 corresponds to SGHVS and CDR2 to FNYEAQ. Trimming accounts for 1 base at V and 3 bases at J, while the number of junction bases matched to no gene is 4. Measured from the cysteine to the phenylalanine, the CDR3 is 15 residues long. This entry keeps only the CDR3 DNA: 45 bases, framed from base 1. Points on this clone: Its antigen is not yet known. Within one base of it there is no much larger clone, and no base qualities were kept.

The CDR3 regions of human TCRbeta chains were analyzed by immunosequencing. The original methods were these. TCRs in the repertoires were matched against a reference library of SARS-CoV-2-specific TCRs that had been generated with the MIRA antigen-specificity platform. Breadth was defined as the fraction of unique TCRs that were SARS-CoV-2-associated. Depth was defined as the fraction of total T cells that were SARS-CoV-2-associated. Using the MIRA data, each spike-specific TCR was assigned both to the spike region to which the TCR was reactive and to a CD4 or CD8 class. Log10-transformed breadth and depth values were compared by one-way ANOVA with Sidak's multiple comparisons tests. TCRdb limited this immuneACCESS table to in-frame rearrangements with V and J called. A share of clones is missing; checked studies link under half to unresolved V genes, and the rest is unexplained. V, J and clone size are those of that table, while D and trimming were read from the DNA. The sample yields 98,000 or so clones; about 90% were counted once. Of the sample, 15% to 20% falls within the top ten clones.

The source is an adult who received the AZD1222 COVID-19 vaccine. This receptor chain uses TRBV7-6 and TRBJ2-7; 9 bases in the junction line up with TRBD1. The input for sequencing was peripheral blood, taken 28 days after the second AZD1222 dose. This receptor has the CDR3 CASSLGGQGGYEQYF. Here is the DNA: TGTGCCAGCAGCTTAGGGGGACAGGGTGGCTACGAGCAGTACTTC.